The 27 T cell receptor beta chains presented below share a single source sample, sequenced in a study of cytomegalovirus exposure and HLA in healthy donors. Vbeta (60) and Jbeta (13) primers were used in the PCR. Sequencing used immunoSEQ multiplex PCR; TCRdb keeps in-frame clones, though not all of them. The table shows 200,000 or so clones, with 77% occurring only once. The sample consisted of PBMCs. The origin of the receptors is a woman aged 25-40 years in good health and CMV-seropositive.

CDR3 coding DNA: TGTGCCATCAGTGAGGTCCTAGGGGGTGTCAAAAACATTCAGTACTTC. Its translation is CAISEVLGGVKNIQYF. V and J are TRBV10-3 and TRBJ2-4; a weak D match, TRBD1 (6 bases). The CDR3 spans 16 residues. The V end was cut by 2 bases, the J end by 3 bases, with 14 bases between. The germline V gene has CDR1 ENHRY and CDR2 SYGVKD.

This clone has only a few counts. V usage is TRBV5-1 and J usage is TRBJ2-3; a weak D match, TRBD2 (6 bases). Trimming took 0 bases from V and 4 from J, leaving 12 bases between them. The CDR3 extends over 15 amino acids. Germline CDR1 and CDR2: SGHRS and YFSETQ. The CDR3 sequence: CASSLAGDLADTQYF. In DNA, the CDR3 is TGCGCCAGCAGCTTGGCTGGGGACTTGGCAGATACGCAGTATTTT.

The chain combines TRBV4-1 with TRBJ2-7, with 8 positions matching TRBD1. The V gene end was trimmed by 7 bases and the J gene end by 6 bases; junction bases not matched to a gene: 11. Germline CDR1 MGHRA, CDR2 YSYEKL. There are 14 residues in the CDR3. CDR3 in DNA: TGCGCCAGCACACCGGACAGGGAGCAGGGCGAGCAGTACTTC. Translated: CASTPDREQGEQYF.

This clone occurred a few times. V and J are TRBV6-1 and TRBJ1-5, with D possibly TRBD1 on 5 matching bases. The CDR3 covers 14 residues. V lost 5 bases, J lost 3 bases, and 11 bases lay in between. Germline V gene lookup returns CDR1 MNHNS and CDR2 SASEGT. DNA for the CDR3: TGTGCCAGCAGTAAGACAGATCCCAATCAGCCCCAGCATTTT. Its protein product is CASSKTDPNQPQHF.

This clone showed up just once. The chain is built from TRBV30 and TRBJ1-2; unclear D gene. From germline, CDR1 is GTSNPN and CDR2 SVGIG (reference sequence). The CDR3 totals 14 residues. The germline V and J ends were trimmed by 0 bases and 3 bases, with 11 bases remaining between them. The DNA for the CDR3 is TGTGCCTGGAGTGTAATGGGAGACTACTATGGCTACACCTTC. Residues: CAWSVMGDYYGYTF.

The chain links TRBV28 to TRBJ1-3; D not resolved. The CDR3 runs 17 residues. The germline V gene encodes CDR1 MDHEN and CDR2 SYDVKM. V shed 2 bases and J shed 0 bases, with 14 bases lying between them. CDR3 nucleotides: TGTGCCAGCAGTTTACAGAGACGCGGGTCCTCTGGAAACACCATATATTTT. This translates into CASSLQRRGSSGNTIYF.

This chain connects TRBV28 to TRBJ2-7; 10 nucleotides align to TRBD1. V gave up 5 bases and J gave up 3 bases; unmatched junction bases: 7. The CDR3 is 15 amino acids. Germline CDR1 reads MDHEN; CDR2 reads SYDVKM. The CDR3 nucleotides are TGTGCCAGCAGTAACGCCGGGACAGGGGTCTACGAGCAGTACTTC. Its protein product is CASSNAGTGVYEQYF. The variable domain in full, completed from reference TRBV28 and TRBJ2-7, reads DVKVTQSSRYLVKRTGEKVFLECVQDMDHENMFWYRQDPGLGLRLIYFSYDVKMKEKGDIPEGYSVSREKKERFSLILESASTNQTSMYLCASSNAGTGVYEQYFGPGTRLTVT.

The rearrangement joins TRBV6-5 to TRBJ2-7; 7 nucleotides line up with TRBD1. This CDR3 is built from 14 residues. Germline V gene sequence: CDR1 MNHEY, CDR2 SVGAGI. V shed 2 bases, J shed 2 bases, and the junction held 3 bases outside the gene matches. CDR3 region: CASSYRGTAYEQYF. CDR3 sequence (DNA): TGTGCCAGCAGTTACCGTGGGACAGCCTACGAGCAGTACTTC.

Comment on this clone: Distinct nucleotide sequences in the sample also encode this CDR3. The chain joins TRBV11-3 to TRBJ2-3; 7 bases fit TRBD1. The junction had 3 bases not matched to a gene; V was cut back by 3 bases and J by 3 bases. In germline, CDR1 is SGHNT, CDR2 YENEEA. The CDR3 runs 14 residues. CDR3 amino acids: CASSLTGSTDTQYF. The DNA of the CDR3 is TGTGCCAGCAGCTTGACAGGGAGTACAGATACGCAGTATTTT.

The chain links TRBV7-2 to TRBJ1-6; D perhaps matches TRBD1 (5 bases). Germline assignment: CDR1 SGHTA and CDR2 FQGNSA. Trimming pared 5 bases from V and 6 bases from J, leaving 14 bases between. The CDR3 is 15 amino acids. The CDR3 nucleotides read TGTGCCAGCAGCCTGGGGGGAGTTTCTAATTCACCCCTCCACTTT. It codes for CASSLGGVSNSPLHF.

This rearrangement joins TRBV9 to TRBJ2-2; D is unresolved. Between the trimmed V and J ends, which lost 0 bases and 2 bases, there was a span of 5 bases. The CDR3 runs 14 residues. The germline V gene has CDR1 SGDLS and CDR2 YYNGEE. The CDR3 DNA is TGTGCCAGCAGCGTAGTTTCTAACACCGGGGAGCTGTTTTTT. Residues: CASSVVSNTGELFF.

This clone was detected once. CDR3 bases: TGTGCCAGTAGTCAGTTCAGCAATCAGCCCCAGCATTTT. It is translated as CASSQFSNQPQHF. The rearrangement links TRBV19 to TRBJ1-5; D is ambiguous. The length of the CDR3 is 13 residues. Germline lookup yields CDR1 LNHDA and CDR2 SQIVND (reference sequence). Between the trimmed V and J ends, which lost 5 bases and 1 base, there was a span of 6 bases.

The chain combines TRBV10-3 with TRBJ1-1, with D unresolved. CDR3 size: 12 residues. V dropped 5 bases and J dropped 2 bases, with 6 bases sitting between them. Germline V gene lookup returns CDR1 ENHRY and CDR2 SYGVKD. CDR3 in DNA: TGTGCCATCAGTCCAGGAAACACTGAAGCTTTCTTT. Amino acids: CAISPGNTEAFF.

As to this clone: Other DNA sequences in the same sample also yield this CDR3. The CDR3 sequence is CAWSDRDYGYTF. The CDR3 DNA reads TGTGCCTGGAGCGACAGAGATTATGGCTACACCTTC. The V gene is TRBV30, the J gene TRBJ1-2, with D possibly matching TRBD1 (5 bases). The germline V and J ends were trimmed by 3 bases and 5 bases, with 10 bases remaining between them. The germline gives CDR1 GTSNPN, CDR2 SVGIG (reference sequence). The CDR3 is made up of 12 amino acids. Together with reference TRBV30 and TRBJ1-2, the CDR3 gives the full variable domain: SQTIHQWPATLVQPVGSPLSLECTVEGTSNPNLYWYRQAAGRGLQLLFYSVGIGQISSEVPQNLSASRPQDRQFILSSKKLLLSDSGFYLCAWSDRDYGYTFGSGTRLTVV.

The CDR3 here is CASRPGQPLRGYGYTF. The CDR3 bases are TGCGCCAGCAGACCGGGACAGCCATTAAGAGGATATGGCTACACCTTC. J is TRBJ1-2 and V is TRBV10-1; 7 positions agree with TRBD1. Germline values: CDR1 WNHNN, CDR2 SYGVQD (reference sequence). The J segment lost 5 bases and the V segment lost 6 bases, leaving 15 bases of the junction unmatched. CDR3 size: 16 residues.

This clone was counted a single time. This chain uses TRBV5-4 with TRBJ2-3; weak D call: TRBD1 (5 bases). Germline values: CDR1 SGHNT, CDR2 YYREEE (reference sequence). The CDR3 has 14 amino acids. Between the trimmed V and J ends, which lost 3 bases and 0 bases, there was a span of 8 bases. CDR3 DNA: TGTGCCAGCAGCTCCAGGGTTAGCACAGATACGCAGTATTTT. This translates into CASSSRVSTDTQYF.

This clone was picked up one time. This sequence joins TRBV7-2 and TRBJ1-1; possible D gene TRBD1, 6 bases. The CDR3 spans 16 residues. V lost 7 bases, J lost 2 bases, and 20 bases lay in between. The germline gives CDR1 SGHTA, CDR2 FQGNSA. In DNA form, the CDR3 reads TGTGCCAGCACCCAGAGGGGGAATATGGGCAACACTGAAGCTTTCTTT. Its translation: CASTQRGNMGNTEAFF.

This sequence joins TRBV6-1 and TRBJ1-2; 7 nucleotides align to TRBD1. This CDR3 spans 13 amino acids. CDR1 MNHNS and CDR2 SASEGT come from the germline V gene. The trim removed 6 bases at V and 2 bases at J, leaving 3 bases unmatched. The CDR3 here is CASRQQGNYGYTF. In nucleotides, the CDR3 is TGTGCCAGCAGACAACAGGGGAACTATGGCTACACCTTC.

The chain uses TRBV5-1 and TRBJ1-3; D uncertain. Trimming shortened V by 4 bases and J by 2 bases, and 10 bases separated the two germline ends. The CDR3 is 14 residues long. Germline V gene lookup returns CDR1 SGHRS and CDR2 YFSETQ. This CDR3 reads CASSREGAGNTIYF. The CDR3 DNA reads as TGCGCCAGCAGCCGCGAGGGAGCTGGAAACACCATATATTTT.

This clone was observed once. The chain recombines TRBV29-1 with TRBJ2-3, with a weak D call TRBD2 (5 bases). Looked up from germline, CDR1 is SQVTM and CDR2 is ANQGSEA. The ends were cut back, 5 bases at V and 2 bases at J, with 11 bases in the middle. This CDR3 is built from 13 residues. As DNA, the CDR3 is TGCAGCGTTTCGACGGGATACACAGATACGCAGTATTTT. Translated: CSVSTGYTDTQYF.

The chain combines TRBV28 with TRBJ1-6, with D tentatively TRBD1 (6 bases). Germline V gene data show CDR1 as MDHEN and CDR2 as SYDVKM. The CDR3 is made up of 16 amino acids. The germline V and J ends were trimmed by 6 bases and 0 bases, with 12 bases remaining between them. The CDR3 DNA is TGTGCCAGCAGACTACAGGGAAGCTCCTATAATTCACCCCTCCACTTT. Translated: CASRLQGSSYNSPLHF.

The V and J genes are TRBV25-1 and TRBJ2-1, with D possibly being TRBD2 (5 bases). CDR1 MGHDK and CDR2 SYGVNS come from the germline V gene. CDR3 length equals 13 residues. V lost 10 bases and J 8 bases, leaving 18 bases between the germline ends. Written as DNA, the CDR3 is TGTGCCACCATTAGCGATTTAGGCGATGAGCAGTTCTTC. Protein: CATISDLGDEQFF.

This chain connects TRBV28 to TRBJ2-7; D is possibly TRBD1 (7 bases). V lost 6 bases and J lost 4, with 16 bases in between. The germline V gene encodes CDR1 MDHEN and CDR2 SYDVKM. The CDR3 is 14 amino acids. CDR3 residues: CASRVGGGSYEQYF. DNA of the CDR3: TGTGCCAGCAGGGTCGGAGGGGGCTCGTACGAGCAGTACTTC.

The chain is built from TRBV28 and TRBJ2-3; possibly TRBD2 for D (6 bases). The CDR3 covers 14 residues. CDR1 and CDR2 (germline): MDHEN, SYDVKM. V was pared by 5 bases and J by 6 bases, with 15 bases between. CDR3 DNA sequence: TGTGCCAGCAGTCCCTCCGGGGGAGGCGATACGCAGTATTTT. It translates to CASSPSGGGDTQYF.

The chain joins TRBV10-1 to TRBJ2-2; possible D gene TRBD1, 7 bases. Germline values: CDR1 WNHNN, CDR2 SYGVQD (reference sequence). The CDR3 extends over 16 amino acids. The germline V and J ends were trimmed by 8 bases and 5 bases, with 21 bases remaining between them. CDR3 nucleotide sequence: TGCGCCAGCGGAGGGGGCGCCAGAAGTTGGACCGGGGAGCTGTTTTTT. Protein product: CASGGGARSWTGELFF.

The DNA of the CDR3 is TGTGCCAGCAGCAAACTTCCGGGGTTGAGCAAGAAGACCCAGTACTTC. This encodes CASSKLPGLSKKTQYF. This chain connects TRBV7-9 to TRBJ2-5; D might be TRBD2 (5 bases). Per germline, CDR1 SEHNR and CDR2 FQNEAQ (reference sequence). Trimming shortened V by 5 bases and J by 6 bases, and 22 bases separated the two germline ends. The CDR3 is made up of 16 amino acids.

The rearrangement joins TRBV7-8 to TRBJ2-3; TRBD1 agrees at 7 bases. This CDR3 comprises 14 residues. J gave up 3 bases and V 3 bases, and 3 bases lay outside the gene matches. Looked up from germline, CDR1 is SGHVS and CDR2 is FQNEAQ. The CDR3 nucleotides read TGTGCCAGCAGCTTCGACAGGGTTACAGATACGCAGTATTTT. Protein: CASSFDRVTDTQYF.